The TCR beta chain described here comes from a study of HIV-infected children after antiretroviral therapy interruption. Trimming took 6 bases from V and 0 from J, leaving 11 bases between them. Germline V gives CDR1 KGHSH, CDR2 LQKENI. CDR3 length: 14 residues. This clonotype appeared many times. The TCR library was built from RNA with a 3' RACE protocol and unique molecular identifiers. In TCRdb, the 3' RACE reads were re-called with MiXCR into one record per CDR3 protein. This sample has tens of thousands of distinct CDR3 sequences, with approximately 4.3% found just once. Treatment described: PENTA 11 planned treatment interruption arm or continuous ART arm.

This chain connects TRBV18 to TRBJ1-1; the D is unclear. Sequencing was performed on CD45RA+ CD4+ T cells from PBMCs, pooled from several time points, taken from a donor given antiretroviral therapy, either interrupted or continuous. Subset here: naive CD4+ CD45RA+ CD45RO- T cells. The clonotype was recovered from a pool of human donors with HIV. The CDR3 loop reads CASSSASMNTEAFF. As DNA, the CDR3 is TGTGCCAGCTCCTCAGCGAGTATGAACACTGAAGCTTTCTTT.